Below are 5 T cell receptor beta chains sequenced from a single sample in a study of blood T cell repertoires in COVID-19. The repertoire was sequenced with immunoSEQ multiplex PCR; TCRdb's copy has only in-frame clones and lacks some. The sample consists of 85,000 to 95,000 clones, about 84% of them appearing once. What was sequenced was peripheral blood. Every receptor here comes from a human donor in a cohort sampled during active COVID-19.

The rearrangement joins TRBV5-6 to TRBJ2-5; D perhaps matches TRBD1 (6 bases). The CDR3 consists of 14 residues. The germline gives CDR1 SGHDT, CDR2 YYEEEE. The germline V and J ends were trimmed by 4 bases and 2 bases, with 12 bases remaining between them. The DNA of the CDR3 is TGTGCCAGCAGCCCAGGGACACCACAAGAGACCCAGTACTTC. It specifies CASSPGTPQETQYF. Complete variable domain (other parts from reference TRBV5-6 and TRBJ2-5): DAGVTQSPTHLIKTRGQQVTLRCSPKSGHDTVSWYQQALGQGPQFIFQYYEEEERQRGNFPDRFSGHQFPNYSSELNVNALLLGDSALYLCASSPGTPQETQYFGPGTRLLVL.

The rearrangement links TRBV30 to TRBJ2-1, with 13 bases that match TRBD2. This CDR3 comprises 15 residues. V dropped 4 bases and J dropped 5; count of bases not matched to a gene: 5. Per the germline V gene, CDR1 is GTSNPN and CDR2 is SVGIG (reference sequence). CDR3 in amino acids: CAWKPGLAGNNEQFF. The CDR3 DNA follows: TGTGCCTGGAAACCGGGACTAGCGGGGAACAATGAGCAGTTCTTC.

This chain links TRBV25-1 with TRBJ1-6; D unclear. V was pared by 6 bases and J by 4 bases, with 4 bases between. The CDR3 has 12 amino acids. Germline V CDR1 and CDR2: MGHDK, SYGVNS. CDR3 region: CASSIYNSPLHF. In DNA form, the CDR3 reads TGTGCCAGCAGCATTTATAATTCACCCCTCCACTTT.

The V call is TRBV27, the J call TRBJ1-1; possibly TRBD1 for D (6 bases). CDR1 and CDR2 from the germline V gene are MNHEY and SMNVEV (reference sequence). The CDR3 contains 15 residues. Trimming removed 6 bases from V and 3 bases from J, with 17 bases in between. CDR3 amino acids: CASSFAGGGYTEAFF. CDR3 in DNA: TGTGCCAGCAGCTTTGCGGGGGGGGGCTACACTGAAGCTTTCTTT.

V and J are TRBV9 and TRBJ2-7, with D perhaps matching TRBD1 (6 bases). The CDR3 is made up of 14 amino acids. Trimming shortened V by 4 bases and J by 5 bases, and 16 bases separated the two germline ends. Germline CDR1 reads SGDLS; CDR2 reads YYNGEE. The CDR3 coding sequence is TGTGCCAGCAGCCCACTACAGGGTGACAACGAGCAGTACTTC. It translates to CASSPLQGDNEQYF.